The 30 T cell receptor beta chains presented below share a single source sample, sequenced in a study of blood T cell repertoires in COVID-19. Sequencing was performed with immunoSEQ multiplex PCR; in TCRdb, only in-frame clones are kept and a portion is missing. The table has roughly 150,000 clones, approximately 83% seen once; the top ten hold 10% to 15%. The sample consisted of peripheral blood. Source of these receptors: a man aged 65 to 79 who had recovered from COVID-19.

This clone came up a few times. The rearrangement joins TRBV10-2 to TRBJ2-3; TRBD2 matches 8 bases. CDR1 is WSHSY and CDR2 is SAAADI in the germline V gene. Unmatched junction bases numbered 3, after V lost 4 bases and J lost 0 bases. This CDR3 comprises 15 residues. Here the CDR3 DNA reads TGCGCCAGCAGTGTCTCTAGCGGGAGCACAGATACGCAGTATTTT. Translation gives CASSVSSGSTDTQYF.

The chain carries TRBV28 and TRBJ2-2, with 8 bases identical to TRBD1. J was trimmed by 1 base and V by 5 bases; bases with no gene match: 0. CDR3 length equals 14 residues. Germline CDR1 MDHEN, CDR2 SYDVKM. CDR3 sequence: CASSGQGNTGELFF. DNA for the CDR3: TGTGCCAGCAGTGGACAGGGGAACACCGGGGAGCTGTTTTTT. Complete variable domain (other parts from reference TRBV28 and TRBJ2-2): DVKVTQSSRYLVKRTGEKVFLECVQDMDHENMFWYRQDPGLGLRLIYFSYDVKMKEKGDIPEGYSVSREKKERFSLILESASTNQTSMYLCASSGQGNTGELFFGEGSRLTVL.

The chain recombines TRBV5-8 with TRBJ2-5, with 10 bases matching TRBD2. V was pared by 4 bases and J by 0 bases, with 6 bases of the junction left unmatched. The CDR3 totals 16 residues. Germline V lookup: CDR1 SGHTS, CDR2 YDEGEE. The CDR3 bases are TGTGCCAGCAGCGCGCGTCTAGCGGGAGACCAAGAGACCCAGTACTTC. Amino acid sequence: CASSARLAGDQETQYF.

This rearrangement joins TRBV6-5 to TRBJ2-7; D possibly corresponds to TRBD1 (5 bases). This CDR3 comprises 14 residues. Trimming took off 0 bases at V and 3 bases at J, with 9 bases between the two ends. In germline, CDR1 is MNHEY, CDR2 SVGAGI. The CDR3 DNA reads TGTGCCAGCAGTTACTCCCGGACAAGCTACGAGCAGTACTTC. Its translation is CASSYSRTSYEQYF.

This clone was seen once. The chain joins TRBV14 to TRBJ2-1, with TRBD1 identical over 10 bases. This CDR3 has 12 residues. Germline V CDR1 and CDR2: SGHDN, FVKESK. J was trimmed by 14 bases and V by 6 bases; bases with no gene match: 7. The CDR3 region is CASRRTGGGEFF. CDR3 nucleotide sequence: TGTGCCAGCAGACGGACAGGGGGTGGTGAGTTCTTC.

The V and J genes are TRBV24-1 and TRBJ2-1; 10 bases agree with TRBD1. J lost 7 bases, V lost 3 bases, and 8 bases had no gene match. Looked up from germline, CDR1 is KGHDR and CDR2 is SFDVKD. The CDR3 length is 16 residues. The CDR3 coding sequence is TGTGCCACCAGTGATAACCGGGACAGGGGTTCGAATGAGCAGTTCTTC. This encodes CATSDNRDRGSNEQFF.

This rearrangement joins TRBV28 to TRBJ1-5; D is ambiguous. This CDR3 is built from 13 residues. From germline, CDR1 is MDHEN and CDR2 SYDVKM. Trimming cost V 3 bases and J 4 bases, with 7 bases left between them. Written as DNA, the CDR3 is TGTGCCAGCAGTTTGGCCCCGAATCAGCCCCAGCATTTT. Its protein product is CASSLAPNQPQHF. The whole variable domain, filled in from reference TRBV28 and TRBJ1-5, reads DVKVTQSSRYLVKRTGEKVFLECVQDMDHENMFWYRQDPGLGLRLIYFSYDVKMKEKGDIPEGYSVSREKKERFSLILESASTNQTSMYLCASSLAPNQPQHFGDGTRLSIL.

The chain joins TRBV18 to TRBJ1-6, with 8 bases fitting TRBD1. V shed 5 bases, J shed 6 bases, and the junction held 3 bases outside the gene matches. The V gene's germline CDR1 is KGHSH and CDR2 LQKENI. The CDR3 sequence is 14 residues long. The CDR3 spells CASSEDRANSPLHF. The DNA of the CDR3 is TGTGCCAGCTCAGAGGACAGGGCTAATTCACCCCTCCACTTT.

The J gene is TRBJ2-1, the V gene TRBV3-1 (or the pseudogene TRBV3-2), with a possible D match to TRBD2 (5 bases). Germline lookup yields CDR1 LGHDT and CDR2 YNNKEL (reference sequence). Trimming stripped 4 bases from V and 5 bases from J, with 15 bases between. The CDR3 is 15 residues long. CDR3 region: CASSRLTGTNNEQFF. In DNA form, the CDR3 reads TGTGCCAGCAGCCGACTAACCGGCACCAACAATGAGCAGTTCTTC.

Concerning this clone: The identical CDR3 is also encoded by other nucleotide sequences in the sample. The chain is built from TRBV6-5 and TRBJ2-1; D is possibly TRBD1 (6 bases). V was shortened by 7 bases and J by 6 bases, with 10 bases between the two germline ends. Germline V gene lookup returns CDR1 MNHEY and CDR2 SVGAGI. This CDR3 is built from 12 residues. Here the CDR3 reads CASTQGANEQFF. DNA for the CDR3: TGTGCCAGCACACAGGGTGCCAATGAGCAGTTCTTC.

V gene TRBV19 combines with J gene TRBJ1-5; possible D gene TRBD1, 6 bases. The CDR3 is 15 residues long. Trimming stripped 3 bases from V and 7 bases from J, with 16 bases between. Germline V CDR1 and CDR2: LNHDA, SQIVND (reference sequence). CDR3 bases: TGTGCCAGTAGTATCGCGGCAGGGGCCCGCCAGCCCCAGCATTTT. It specifies CASSIAAGARQPQHF.

The chain joins TRBV12-3 or TRBV12-4 to TRBJ2-2; TRBD2 is a possible D gene (6 bases). The CDR3 runs to 11 residues. V lost 8 bases and J lost 9, with 10 bases in between. The CDR3 nucleotides read TGTGCCAGCGGGGGGTTTCGGGAGCTGTTTTTT. Residues: CASGGFRELFF.

The V and J genes are TRBV5-4 and TRBJ1-6; 7 bases agree with TRBD1. V gave up 3 bases and J gave up 8 bases; unmatched junction bases: 5. The CDR3 has 14 amino acids. CDR1 and CDR2 (germline): SGHNT, YYREEE (reference sequence). CDR3 sequence: CASSSTDRDSPLHF. The CDR3 DNA reads as TGTGCCAGCAGCTCAACCGACAGGGATTCACCCCTCCACTTT.

The chain joins TRBV5-1 to TRBJ2-3; the D gene is possibly TRBD1 (8 bases). The ends were cut back, 2 bases at V and 3 bases at J, with 13 bases in the middle. The CDR3 length is 15 residues. Per the germline V gene, CDR1 is SGHRS and CDR2 is YFSETQ. CDR3 sequence reads: CASSFGQGGTDTQYF. In DNA form, the CDR3 reads TGCGCCAGCAGCTTCGGACAGGGAGGGACAGATACGCAGTATTTT.

This clone was counted once. The CDR3 DNA reads as TGCAGCACAGGTCGGGGGACAGGGGGGAACTATGGCTACACCTTC. Amino acids: CSTGRGTGGNYGYTF. The chain employs TRBV29-1 and TRBJ1-2, with TRBD1 matching over 11 bases. Germline assignment: CDR1 SQVTM and CDR2 ANQGSEA. The CDR3 is 15 residues long. V was clipped by 8 bases and J by 2 bases; unmatched bases: 10.

This clone has only a few counts. The V call is TRBV5-1, the J call TRBJ2-7; 8 bases agree with TRBD1. This CDR3 has 15 residues. Germline trimming cut 3 bases from V and 3 bases from J; bases unmatched to any gene: 8. CDR1 SGHRS and CDR2 YFSETQ come from the germline V gene. The CDR3 DNA is TGCGCCAGCAGCTCCGGGACAGGAGGTGGCTACGAGCAGTACTTC. This codes for CASSSGTGGGYEQYF.

The V gene is TRBV27, the J gene TRBJ2-7; 10 nucleotides match TRBD2. V lost 3 bases to trimming and J lost 3 bases; unmatched junction nucleotides: 2. CDR3 length: 14 amino acids. Germline values: CDR1 MNHEY, CDR2 SMNVEV (reference sequence). The CDR3 protein is CASSFTSGIYEQYF. CDR3 nucleotides: TGTGCCAGCAGTTTCACTAGCGGGATCTACGAGCAGTACTTC.

The rearrangement joins TRBV5-6 to TRBJ1-2, with no clear D. Germline V gene lookup returns CDR1 SGHDT and CDR2 YYEEEE. This CDR3 region has 13 residues. Trimming left V 4 bases short and J 4 bases short, with 11 bases between. Written as DNA, the CDR3 is TGTGCCAGCAGCCCGAGGCGGGCCTATGGCTACACCTTC. Residues: CASSPRRAYGYTF.

V is TRBV30 and J is TRBJ2-7; possible D gene TRBD1, 7 bases. This CDR3 is built from 14 residues. Germline CDR1 is GTSNPN and CDR2 is SVGIG (reference sequence). V was cut by 3 bases and J by 2 bases, with 14 bases left in between. CDR3 protein: CAWRGRGTAYEQYF. Here the CDR3 DNA reads TGTGCCTGGAGGGGCCGCGGGACAGCCTACGAGCAGTACTTC. The full variable domain, completed using reference TRBV30 and TRBJ2-7, is SQTIHQWPATLVQPVGSPLSLECTVEGTSNPNLYWYRQAAGRGLQLLFYSVGIGQISSEVPQNLSASRPQDRQFILSSKKLLLSDSGFYLCAWRGRGTAYEQYFGPGTRLTVT.

Only one count was recorded for this clone. The CDR3 region has the DNA TGTGCCAGCAGCCCGAGGGGACAGGGGTATGGCTACACCTTC. Protein: CASSPRGQGYGYTF. This chain uses TRBV6-5 with TRBJ1-2; TRBD1 matches at 10 bases. The CDR3 is 14 amino acids. Losses at the gene ends were 6 bases for V and 5 bases for J; bases not matched to a gene: 6. The V gene's germline CDR1 is MNHEY and CDR2 SVGAGI.

The rearrangement links TRBV28 to TRBJ2-1, with 13 bases lining up with TRBD2. The CDR3 is 15 amino acids. The germline V gene has CDR1 MDHEN and CDR2 SYDVKM. V was clipped by 3 bases and J by 10 bases; unmatched bases: 6. CDR3 protein: CASSLATSGRWEQFF. In nucleotides, the CDR3 is TGTGCCAGCAGTTTGGCGACTAGCGGGAGGTGGGAGCAGTTCTTC.

This chain connects TRBV3-1 (or the pseudogene TRBV3-2) to TRBJ2-3; 7 positions match TRBD2. The CDR3 runs 13 residues. V shed 4 bases, J shed 4 bases, and the junction held 2 bases outside the gene matches. In germline, CDR1 is LGHDT, CDR2 YNNKEL (reference sequence). The DNA for the CDR3 is TGTGCCAGCAGCCCAGCGGGACCAGATACGCAGTATTTT. Translating it yields CASSPAGPDTQYF.

The chain uses TRBV11-2 and TRBJ2-1; possibly TRBD1 for D (6 bases). CDR1 and CDR2 from the germline V gene are SGHAT and FQNNGV. The V and J ends lost 2 bases and 7 bases respectively, with 15 bases between them. This CDR3 is built from 15 residues. The CDR3 sequence is CASSLPGERENEQFF. The CDR3 DNA is TGTGCCAGCAGCTTACCAGGGGAGAGGGAGAATGAGCAGTTCTTC.

V usage is TRBV5-8 and J usage is TRBJ1-5, with 9 bases fitting TRBD1. V shed 2 bases and J 5 bases; nucleotides not matched to a gene: 8. The CDR3 contains 16 residues. The V gene's germline CDR1 is SGHTS and CDR2 YDEGEE. CDR3 sequence: CASSLGDRVDHQPQHF. The CDR3, as DNA: TGTGCCAGCAGCTTAGGGGACAGGGTGGATCATCAGCCCCAGCATTTT.

The CDR3 DNA reads as TGTGCCAGCAGCTTAGGTATTGCGGGAGAACCAATGGGCGAGACCCAGTACTTC. It is translated as CASSLGIAGEPMGETQYF. The chain carries TRBV7-9 and TRBJ2-5; TRBD2 matches 7 bases. With 1 base clipped from V and 5 bases from J, the junction kept 16 bases outside the gene matches. The CDR3 has 18 residues. CDR1 is SEHNR and CDR2 is FQNEAQ in the germline V gene (reference sequence).

This clone has a handful of counts. The V gene is TRBV7-9, the J gene TRBJ1-1; 8 bases line up with TRBD1. The V gene end was trimmed by 5 bases and the J gene end by 1 base; junction bases not matched to a gene: 3. Germline lookup yields CDR1 SEHNR and CDR2 FQNEAQ (reference sequence). This CDR3 spans 14 amino acids. In DNA, the CDR3 is TGTGCCAGCAGCCAGCAGGGGGCGAACACTGAAGCTTTCTTT. It is translated as CASSQQGANTEAFF.

The gene calls are TRBV11-3 and TRBJ2-1, with TRBD1 identical over 7 bases. V was pared by 5 bases and J by 9 bases, with 7 bases of the junction left unmatched. CDR3 length: 13 amino acids. Germline CDR1 SGHNT, CDR2 YENEEA. The CDR3 spells CASSQQGMGEQFF. The DNA for the CDR3 is TGTGCCAGCAGCCAACAGGGGATGGGTGAGCAGTTCTTC.

V and J are TRBV6-2 or TRBV6-3 and TRBJ2-2; 7 bases agree with TRBD2. J gave up 1 base and V 4 bases, and 3 bases lay outside the gene matches. The germline CDR1 and CDR2 sequences are MNHEY and SVGEGT. The CDR3 contains 15 residues. The CDR3 nucleotides are TGTGCCAGCAGTTCCCCTAGCGGGAACACCGGGGAGCTGTTTTTT. This encodes CASSSPSGNTGELFF.

The V call is TRBV21-1, the J call TRBJ1-5; TRBD1 reflects the table's D call only, with no check against the DNA. TRBV21-1 is shown as a pseudogene. This CDR3 is 16 amino acids long. In DNA form, the CDR3 reads TGTGCCAGCAGCAAAGAAAAGGACAGGGATGATCAGCCCCAGCATTTT. As protein: CASSKEKDRDDQPQHF.

The CDR3 protein is CASSYGTSGRDYEQFF. DNA for the CDR3: TGCGCCAGCAGCTACGGGACTAGCGGGAGGGACTATGAGCAGTTCTTC. The chain recombines TRBV5-1 with TRBJ2-1, with 16 bases that match TRBD2. CDR3 length: 16 amino acids. The germline V gene has CDR1 SGHRS and CDR2 YFSETQ. V trimming: 3 bases; J trimming: 8 bases; junction bases outside the gene matches: 5.